This entry features one T cell receptor (beta chain) sequence. The data were obtained in a study of control samples from healthy donors and cancer patients. The table came from immunoSEQ multiplex PCR; TCRdb's copy has only in-frame clones and leaves some out. This table has some 150,000 clones, roughly 89% appearing once. Sequencing input: blood. The sequence derives from a man aged 18 to 29 in good health.

In DNA, the CDR3 is TGTGCCAGCAGCCAAGTGGGGGTCACCGATGGCTACACCTTC. Translated, it gives CASSQVGVTDGYTF. This rearrangement joins TRBV3-1 (or the pseudogene TRBV3-2) to TRBJ1-2; a weak D match, TRBD1 (5 bases). The germline V gene encodes CDR1 LGHDT and CDR2 YNNKEL (reference sequence). The germline V and J ends were trimmed by 1 base and 6 bases, with 12 bases remaining between them. The CDR3 extends over 14 amino acids.